This TCR beta chain was captured by sequencing in a study of blood T cell repertoires in COVID-19. TCRdb's copy holds only in-frame clones and misses some; the assay was immunoSEQ multiplex PCR. The sample holds under 150,000 clones; 70% to 90% are singletons and the top ten take roughly 28%. The CDR3 totals 15 residues. V lost 3 bases and J lost 9, with 19 bases in between. Germline CDR1 and CDR2: SGHVS and FQNEAQ. The source of this sequence is a human donor in a cohort sampled during active COVID-19. Material: peripheral blood. V usage is TRBV7-8 and J usage is TRBJ2-3; D uncertain. The CDR3: CASSFYRDPRGTQYF. In DNA, the CDR3 is TGTGCCAGCAGCTTCTACCGTGACCCGAGAGGAACGCAGTATTTT.